This paragraph covers one T cell receptor beta chain sequence. Per the original data handling: How many nucleated cells were present was estimated from reference gene primer amplification. Data came from immunoSEQ multiplex PCR; TCRdb stores just in-frame clones and leaves some out. V, J and clone size are those of that table, while D and trimming were read from the DNA. This table has 90,000 to 140,000 clones, about four fifths appearing once. CDR3 length equals 13 residues. The V end lost 3 bases, the J end lost 10 bases, and 15 bases lay between the germline ends. From germline, CDR1 is LGHNT and CDR2 FRNRAP. This sample was included in a study of blood T cell repertoires in COVID-19. In the study overall: Samples came from the United States, Italy and Spain, spanning acute and convalescent COVID-19. The cDNA or gDNA used as material had been derived from T cells, B-cell-depleted T cells, or PBMCs.

The sequencing sample was made of peripheral blood. The sequence derives from a woman of 80 years or more with acute or convalescent COVID-19. V usage is TRBV12-5 and J usage is TRBJ1-1; D possibly corresponds to TRBD1 (5 bases). CDR3 sequence (DNA): TGTGCTAGTGGTTTACTACAGGAGTCTGGAGCTTTCTTT. Translation: CASGLLQESGAFF. The full variable domain, rest sourced from reference TRBV12-5 and TRBJ1-1, is DARVTQTPRHKVTEMGQEVTMRCQPILGHNTVFWYRQTMMQGLELLAYFRNRAPLDDSGMPKDRFSAEMPDATLATLKIQPSEPRDSAVYFCASGLLQESGAFFGQGTRLTVV.